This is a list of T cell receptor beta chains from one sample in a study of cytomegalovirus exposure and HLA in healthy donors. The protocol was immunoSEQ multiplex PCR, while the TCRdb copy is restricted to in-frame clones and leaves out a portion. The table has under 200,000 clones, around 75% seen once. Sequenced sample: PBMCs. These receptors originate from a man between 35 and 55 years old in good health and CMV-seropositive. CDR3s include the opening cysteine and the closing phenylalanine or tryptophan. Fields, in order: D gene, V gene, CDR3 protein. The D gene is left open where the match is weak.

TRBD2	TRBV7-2	CASSLSFASGYEQYF
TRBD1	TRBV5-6	CASSPVSWDRSYEQYF
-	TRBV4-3	CASSQDWGGSGNTIYF
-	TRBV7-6	CASSLYPVPGELFF
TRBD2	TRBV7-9	CASSPQGLRYNEQFF
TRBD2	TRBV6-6	CASSYLGTNTDTQYF
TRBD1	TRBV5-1	CASSWAGTGETEQYF
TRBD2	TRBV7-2	CASSLRLAEPKTYNEQFF
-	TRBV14	CASSQDRRRYEQYF
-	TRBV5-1	CASSLVPGINEKLFF
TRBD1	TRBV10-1	CASSDYSLRDSSSYEQYF
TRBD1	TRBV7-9	CASSHSLGGSSYEQYF
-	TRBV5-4	CASSQGIQETQYF
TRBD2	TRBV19	CASTIAGGHGEQFF
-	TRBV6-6	CASSYGGASNQPQHF
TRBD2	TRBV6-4	CASSDPRTSLFF
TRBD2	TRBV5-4	CASSSEVLAGKETQYF
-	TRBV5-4	CASSAYKPTGELFF
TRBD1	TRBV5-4	CASSLGQGAWEQFF
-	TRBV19	CASSTSGARQPQHF
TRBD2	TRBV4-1	CASSRTSGGSSYEQYF
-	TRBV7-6	CASSLAEEGSEQYF
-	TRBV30	CAWSAPRSSYEQYF
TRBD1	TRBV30	CAWRTGTYEQYF
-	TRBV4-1	CASSQDRSAGEQTQYF
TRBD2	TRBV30	CAWTPGGTQYF
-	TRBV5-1	CASSFSPPVGGGKLFF
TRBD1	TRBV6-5	CASSDRANSPLHF
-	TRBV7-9	CASSLLGSGDTEAFF
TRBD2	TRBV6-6	CASSGTGGGEQFF
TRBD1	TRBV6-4	CASSDGGTGRDGYTF
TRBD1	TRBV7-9	CASSFGWTGEDYNEQFF
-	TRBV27	CASTLTGGNTEAFF
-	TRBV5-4	CASSYGGGMMSGYTF
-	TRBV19	CASSILQKETQYF
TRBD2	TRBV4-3	CASSPIAGGLGEQYF
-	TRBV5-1	CASSLPGGGSSYEQYF
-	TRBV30	CAWSLSRGSGNTIYF
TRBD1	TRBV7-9	CGGTGFSGANVLTF
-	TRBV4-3	CASSPSTSSGNTIYF
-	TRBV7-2	CASSLGSAGGSGYGYTF
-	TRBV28	CASSLQGREQYF
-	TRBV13	CASSLVGENQPQHF
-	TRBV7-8	CASSLRRGNQPQHF
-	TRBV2	CASSPTAYEQYF
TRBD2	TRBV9	CASSVDPSGGRKETQYF
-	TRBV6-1	CASTEAWNSPLHF
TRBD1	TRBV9	CASSGEGQGTRETQYF
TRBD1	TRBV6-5	CASRGQGLYNEQFF
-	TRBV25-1	CASRGFGPGELFF
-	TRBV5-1	CASSLSQWTDTQYF
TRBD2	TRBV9	CASSVEAGDTYEQYF
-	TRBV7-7	CASSSGGGTQYF
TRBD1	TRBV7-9	CASSSDRGAHYEQYF
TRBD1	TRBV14	CASTQGAGLKGYTF